The 14 T cell receptor beta chains in this list originate from one sample, sequenced in a study of blood T cell repertoires in COVID-19. Sequencing used immunoSEQ multiplex PCR; TCRdb keeps in-frame clones, though not all of them. The sample comprises about 120,000 clones, roughly three quarters of which are singletons, and around 1.8% rests with the top ten. Material for sequencing was peripheral blood. Every receptor here comes from a woman aged 70-85 years with acute or convalescent COVID-19.

The chain links TRBV27 to TRBJ2-7; 12 bases agree with TRBD1. The germline V gene has CDR1 MNHEY and CDR2 SMNVEV (reference sequence). V was clipped by 2 bases and J by 7 bases; unmatched bases: 12. The CDR3 extends over 17 amino acids. This CDR3 is CASSLRPLGQGAGEQYF. In nucleotides, the CDR3 is TGTGCCAGCAGTTTACGGCCTTTGGGACAGGGGGCTGGGGAGCAGTACTTC.

The chain recombines TRBV7-2 with TRBJ1-5; D gene uncertain. Germline lookup yields CDR1 SGHTA and CDR2 FQGNSA. This CDR3 is built from 15 residues. V gave up 0 bases and J gave up 7 bases, with 13 bases separating them. CDR3 coding DNA: TGTGCCAGCAGCTTAGCGGGCAGTCCGTTCCAGCCCCAGCATTTT. This gives the protein CASSLAGSPFQPQHF. The full variable domain, rest sourced from reference TRBV7-2 and TRBJ1-5, is GAGVSQSPSNKVTEKGKDVELRCDPISGHTALYWYRQSLGQGLEFLIYFQGNSAPDKSGLPSDRFSAERTGGSVSTLTIQRTQQEDSAVYLCASSLAGSPFQPQHFGDGTRLSIL.

The gene calls are TRBV9 and TRBJ2-7; 7 bases line up with TRBD2. This CDR3 region has 14 residues. CDR1 and CDR2 from the germline V gene are SGDLS and YYNGEE. V trimming: 1 base; J trimming: 1 base; junction bases outside the gene matches: 2. The CDR3 sequence: CASSVQGGSYEQYF. The CDR3 DNA sequence: TGTGCCAGCAGCGTACAGGGAGGGTCCTACGAGCAGTACTTC.

The chain is built from TRBV3-1 (or the pseudogene TRBV3-2) and TRBJ2-7, with 8 positions matching TRBD1. Unmatched junction bases numbered 13, after V lost 4 bases and J lost 2 bases. There are 17 residues in the CDR3. Germline V gene data show CDR1 as LGHDT and CDR2 as YNNKEL (reference sequence). For the CDR3, the DNA is TGTGCCAGCAGCCCGTCCATGACAGGGGTGGGGACCTACGAGCAGTACTTC. Translating it yields CASSPSMTGVGTYEQYF.

This chain connects TRBV5-1 to TRBJ1-1, with 7 bases that match TRBD1. The CDR3 has 15 residues. CDR1 SGHRS and CDR2 YFSETQ come from the germline V gene. The junction had 11 bases not matched to a gene; V was cut back by 5 bases and J by 4 bases. CDR3 in DNA: TGCGCCAGCAGTCACAGGGGCGCGGAGACCACTGAAGCTTTCTTT. Protein product: CASSHRGAETTEAFF.

V gene TRBV6-2 or TRBV6-3 combines with J gene TRBJ1-5; TRBD1 is a possible D gene (5 bases). Trimming pared 6 bases from V and 7 bases from J, leaving 16 bases between. This CDR3 contains 14 residues. Per the germline V gene, CDR1 is MNHEY and CDR2 is SVGEGT. CDR3 residues: CASSGLRDYQPQHF. The CDR3 nucleotides read TGTGCCAGCAGCGGCCTAAGGGACTACCAGCCCCAGCATTTT.

The chain is built from TRBV28 and TRBJ2-7; D unclear. Per the germline V gene, CDR1 is MDHEN and CDR2 is SYDVKM. The CDR3 extends over 11 amino acids. Trimming shortened V by 4 bases and J by 3 bases, and 4 bases separated the two germline ends. The CDR3 region has the DNA TGTGCCAGCAGTTATAACTACGAGCAGTACTTC. Protein sequence: CASSYNYEQYF. The entire variable domain, with the rest obtained from reference TRBV28 and TRBJ2-7, is as follows: DVKVTQSSRYLVKRTGEKVFLECVQDMDHENMFWYRQDPGLGLRLIYFSYDVKMKEKGDIPEGYSVSREKKERFSLILESASTNQTSMYLCASSYNYEQYFGPGTRLTVT.

The chain recombines TRBV5-6 with TRBJ1-2, with a tentative D call TRBD1 (6 bases). Germline V CDR1 and CDR2: SGHDT, YYEEEE. The CDR3 loop spans 14 amino acids. The V end was cut by 2 bases, the J end by 4 bases, with 12 bases between. CDR3 residues: CASSLRTVIYGYTF. CDR3 nucleotides: TGTGCCAGCAGCTTACGGACAGTCATCTATGGCTACACCTTC. Drawing the rest from reference TRBV5-6 and TRBJ1-2, the complete variable domain is DAGVTQSPTHLIKTRGQQVTLRCSPKSGHDTVSWYQQALGQGPQFIFQYYEEEERQRGNFPDRFSGHQFPNYSSELNVNALLLGDSALYLCASSLRTVIYGYTFGSGTRLTVV.

This chain uses TRBV15 with TRBJ2-7, with 7 bases aligning to TRBD2. V trimming: 0 bases; J trimming: 9 bases; junction bases outside the gene matches: 8. The CDR3 spans 14 residues. Germline CDR1 and CDR2: LNHNV and YYDKDF (reference sequence). Here the CDR3 DNA reads TGTGCCACCAGCAGAGATCGTGCGGGAGAAGCGCAGTACTTC. Encoded protein: CATSRDRAGEAQYF.

The chain couples TRBV11-2 to TRBJ1-3, with D maybe TRBD1 (6 bases). This CDR3 has 15 residues. The germline CDR1 and CDR2 sequences are SGHAT and FQNNGV. The ends were cut back, 6 bases at V and 7 bases at J, with 19 bases in the middle. The CDR3 sequence: CASRTGRTDRNTIYF. For the CDR3, the DNA is TGTGCCAGCAGAACCGGGCGGACAGATAGGAACACCATATATTTT.

V and J are TRBV19 and TRBJ1-4, with D perhaps matching TRBD1 (6 bases). The CDR3 length is 13 residues. Germline V CDR1 and CDR2: LNHDA, SQIVND (reference sequence). Trimming took 5 bases from V and 8 from J, leaving 12 bases between them. This CDR3 is CASSQGTREKLFF. The CDR3 DNA is TGTGCCAGTAGTCAGGGGACTAGAGAAAAACTGTTTTTT.

V usage is TRBV7-9 and J usage is TRBJ2-1; the match to TRBD2 covers 10 bases. J lost 6 bases, V lost 2 bases, and 4 bases had no gene match. Per the germline V gene, CDR1 is SEHNR and CDR2 is FQNEAQ (reference sequence). The CDR3 has 15 amino acids. CDR3 sequence (DNA): TGTGCCAGCAGCTTATTGGCTAGCGGGAGCAATGAGCAGTTCTTC. Translated: CASSLLASGSNEQFF.

The rearrangement uses TRBV12-3 or TRBV12-4 and TRBJ2-3, with D unclear. Between the trimmed V and J ends, which lost 3 bases and 5 bases, there was a span of 9 bases. This CDR3 has 13 residues. In DNA, the CDR3 is TGTGCCAGCAGTTTTCTAGGATTAGATACGCAGTATTTT. This translates into CASSFLGLDTQYF.

Only a few counts were recorded for this clone. CDR3 sequence (DNA): TGCGCCAGCAGTGAGATAGACACCGGGGAGCTGTTTTTT. As protein: CASSEIDTGELFF. The chain links TRBV10-2 to TRBJ2-2, with D unclear. The V gene's germline CDR1 is WSHSY and CDR2 SAAADI. Trimming pared 2 bases from V and 3 bases from J, leaving 4 bases between. The CDR3 runs 13 residues.